A single sample gave rise to the 12 T cell receptor beta chains below, sequenced in a study of blood T cell repertoires in COVID-19. The data were produced by immunoSEQ multiplex PCR, yet TCRdb's version contains in-frame clones alone and is incomplete. The sample holds approximately 120,000 clones, around two thirds seen once. Sequenced input: peripheral blood. These TCRs come from a woman in her sixties or seventies with acute or convalescent COVID-19.

The table lists this clone with a few counts. The V and J genes are TRBV10-2 and TRBJ2-5, with 10 positions matching TRBD2. This CDR3 has 16 residues. Germline CDR1 reads WSHSY; CDR2 reads SAAADI. V dropped 4 bases and J dropped 3; count of bases not matched to a gene: 8. The CDR3 reads CASSGVRLAGEETQYF. The CDR3 DNA reads TGCGCCAGCAGTGGGGTAAGGCTAGCGGGAGAAGAGACCCAGTACTTC.

This chain links TRBV19 with TRBJ1-3; 8 nucleotides line up with TRBD1. The CDR3 covers 14 residues. V lost 11 bases, J lost 0 bases, and 6 bases stayed unmatched. The germline gives CDR1 LNHDA, CDR2 SQIVND (reference sequence). CDR3 sequence (DNA): TGTGCCGTGACAGGGGATGCCTCTGGAAACACCATATATTTT. Translated, it gives CAVTGDASGNTIYF. The variable domain in full, completed from reference TRBV19 and TRBJ1-3, reads DGGITQSPKYLFRKEGQNVTLSCEQNLNHDAMYWYRQDPGQGLRLIYYSQIVNDFQKGDIAEGYSVSREKKESFPLTVTSAQKNPTAFYLCAVTGDASGNTIYFGEGSWLTVV.

Only one count was recorded for this clone. This CDR3 is CASSAWVRDKGAQYHF. CDR3 DNA: TGTGCCAGTAGTGCTTGGGTCCGGGACAAGGGGGCCCAATACCATTTT. This chain links TRBV19 with TRBJ1-5; 7 nucleotides align to TRBD1. After removal of 5 bases from V and 16 bases from J, the junction contained 23 bases not matched to a gene. The length of the CDR3 is 16 residues. Per the germline V gene, CDR1 is LNHDA and CDR2 is SQIVND (reference sequence).

The chain links TRBV3-1 (or the pseudogene TRBV3-2) to TRBJ2-5, with TRBD1 matching over 7 bases. This CDR3 has 15 residues. Germline assignment: CDR1 LGHDT and CDR2 YNNKEL (reference sequence). J was trimmed by 4 bases and V by 1 base; bases with no gene match: 6. CDR3 nucleotides: TGTGCCAGCAGCCAAGTTGGGACAGAGGGAGAGACCCAGTACTTC. Its protein is CASSQVGTEGETQYF.

There are a few counts of this clone. The rearrangement uses TRBV6-5 and TRBJ1-5; 8 bases align to TRBD1. This CDR3 is 14 amino acids long. Germline V gene lookup returns CDR1 MNHEY and CDR2 SVGAGI. The J segment lost 5 bases and the V segment lost 6 bases, leaving 6 bases of the junction unmatched. CDR3 in amino acids: CASSLRDRHQPQHF. CDR3 in DNA: TGTGCCAGCAGCCTCCGGGACAGGCATCAGCCCCAGCATTTT.

The chain has TRBV11-2 and TRBJ2-3, with D perhaps TRBD2 (5 bases). V lost 5 bases and J lost 0, with 9 bases in between. The germline CDR1 and CDR2 sequences are SGHAT and FQNNGV. The CDR3 is 14 residues long. The CDR3 nucleotides are TGTGCCAGCAGCCCCCGGACTAGCACAGATACGCAGTATTTT. This codes for CASSPRTSTDTQYF. Filled out from reference TRBV11-2 and TRBJ2-3, the complete variable domain reads EAGVAQSPRYKIIEKRQSVAFWCNPISGHATLYWYQQILGQGPKLLIQFQNNGVVDDSQLPKDRFSAERLKGVDSTLKIQPAKLEDSAVYLCASSPRTSTDTQYFGPGTRLTVL.

The chain couples TRBV4-3 to TRBJ2-1; D possibly corresponds to TRBD2 (7 bases). The CDR3 totals 17 residues. Germline V gene sequence: CDR1 LGHNA, CDR2 YSLEER. The ends were cut back, 0 bases at V and 1 base at J, with 13 bases in the middle. The CDR3 nucleotides are TGCGCCAGCAGCCAAGATAGTGCGGGGGCGTCCTACAATGAGCAGTTCTTC. Translating gives CASSQDSAGASYNEQFF.

This chain connects TRBV10-3 to TRBJ1-1; D unclear. There are 12 residues in the CDR3. In germline, CDR1 is ENHRY, CDR2 SYGVKD. V shed 0 bases and J shed 7 bases, with 6 bases lying between them. The CDR3 DNA sequence: TGTGCCATCAGTGAGTCCCGGGGTGAAGCTTTCTTT. It yields the protein CAISESRGEAFF.

The V call is TRBV6-2 or TRBV6-3, the J call TRBJ2-7, with TRBD2 matching 9 bases. The V gene end was trimmed by 5 bases and the J gene end by 5 bases; junction bases not matched to a gene: 10. Per the germline V gene, CDR1 is MNHEY and CDR2 is SVGEGT. The CDR3 is made up of 15 amino acids. DNA for the CDR3: TGTGCCAGCAGTCACGGACTAGCGCGACCCCACGAGCAGTACTTC. As protein: CASSHGLARPHEQYF.

This clone was counted ten times or more. Here the CDR3 DNA reads TGTGCCAGCAGCCCTGGGACAGCTAATTCACCCCTCCACTTT. Its protein product is CASSPGTANSPLHF. The chain carries TRBV14 and TRBJ1-6, with 7 bases identical to TRBD1. The trim removed 4 bases at V and 6 bases at J, leaving 3 bases unmatched. Germline V gene sequence: CDR1 SGHDN, CDR2 FVKESK. The CDR3 totals 14 residues.

This clone was counted a few times. The chain uses TRBV6-6 and TRBJ1-6; no reliable D call. Trimming removed 4 bases at V and 7 bases at J, with 14 bases between. Germline CDR1 and CDR2: MNHNY and SVGAGI (reference sequence). CDR3 size: 15 residues. The CDR3 here is CASSFSDLANSPLHF. For the CDR3, the DNA is TGTGCCAGCAGTTTCTCTGACTTAGCAAATTCACCCCTCCACTTT.

In nucleotides, the CDR3 is TGTGCCAGCAGCTTGGGGGGGCAAAAGAATGAAAAACTGTTTTTT. As protein: CASSLGGQKNEKLFF. The chain employs TRBV5-4 and TRBJ1-4; possible D gene TRBD1, 6 bases. V was pared by 0 bases and J by 5 bases, with 11 bases between. This CDR3 contains 15 residues. Germline V gene lookup returns CDR1 SGHNT and CDR2 YYREEE (reference sequence). The complete variable domain, with remaining parts taken from reference TRBV5-4 and TRBJ1-4, reads ETGVTQSPTHLIKTRGQQVTLRCSSQSGHNTVSWYQQALGQGPQFIFQYYREEENGRGNFPPRFSGLQFPNYSSELNVNALELDDSALYLCASSLGGQKNEKLFFGSGTQLSVL.